The 17 T cell receptor beta chains reported below all come from one sample, sequenced in a study of shared clonotypes between healthy human individuals. Sequencing used immunoSEQ multiplex PCR; TCRdb keeps in-frame clones, though not all of them. This table has some 630,000 clones, about three quarters appearing once. The sample comprised memory CD4+ T cells sorted from blood. The subset was: CD45RA-negative fraction. These receptors were obtained from a woman aged 25 to 45 in good health.

The chain links TRBV7-6 to TRBJ2-1; TRBD2 might be the D (5 bases). Deletions cut 5 bases from V and 5 bases from J, with 19 bases between. The CDR3 totals 16 residues. Germline V CDR1 and CDR2: SGHVS, FNYEAQ. In DNA form, the CDR3 reads TGTGCCAGCAGCCCCACGTCAGCCGGGAACCACAATGAGCAGTTCTTC. The encoded protein is CASSPTSAGNHNEQFF.

The chain couples TRBV20-1 to TRBJ2-4; D is uncertain. Germline lookup yields CDR1 DFQATT and CDR2 SNEGSKA (reference sequence). The V and J ends lost 1 base and 5 bases respectively, with 3 bases between them. There are 11 residues in the CDR3. CDR3 in DNA: TGCAGTGCTAGAGTGGAAAACATTCAGTACTTC. Translated: CSARVENIQYF.

The chain couples TRBV2 to TRBJ2-3; TRBD2 aligns across 10 bases. The CDR3 covers 15 residues. Germline V lookup: CDR1 SNHLY, CDR2 FYNNEI. V lost 7 bases and J lost 9; bases outside the gene matches: 13. CDR3 sequence: CASNPSWLAGVTQYF. DNA of the CDR3: TGTGCCAGCAACCCCTCGTGGCTAGCGGGAGTGACGCAGTATTTT.

About this clone itself: A much larger clone differs from this one at a single base, so this may be a read error. This chain links TRBV18 with TRBJ2-6, with D perhaps TRBD2 (5 bases). Deletions cut 6 bases from V and 1 base from J, with 16 bases between. This CDR3 is built from 17 residues. In germline, CDR1 is KGHSH, CDR2 LQKENI. CDR3 amino acids: CASSPKDGDSGANVLTF. The CDR3 coding sequence is TGTGCCAGCTCCCCAAAGGACGGGGATTCTGGGGCCAACGTCCTGACTTTC.

The sample holds a few counts of this clone. This chain uses TRBV4-2 with TRBJ1-2; 7 bases are a match to TRBD1. The V segment lost 1 base and the J segment 8 bases; nucleotides outside the gene matches: 4. The CDR3 loop spans 13 amino acids. The germline V gene encodes CDR1 LGHNA and CDR2 YNFKEQ. The CDR3 coding sequence is TGTGCCAGCAGCCAAGGCGACAGGGTGGGCTACACCTTC. Translating it yields CASSQGDRVGYTF.

The rearrangement links TRBV7-9 to TRBJ2-5, with D tentatively TRBD2 (6 bases). Germline-derived CDR1 and CDR2 are SEHNR and FQNEAQ (reference sequence). V was trimmed by 7 bases and J by 2 bases, leaving 20 bases between them. This CDR3 is 16 amino acids long. The chain's CDR3 is CASIPRRARAQETQYF. The CDR3, as DNA: TGTGCCAGCATTCCCAGGAGGGCCCGGGCACAAGAGACCCAGTACTTC.

The V gene is TRBV7-2, the J gene TRBJ2-5; 11 nucleotides match TRBD2. Germline trimming cut 2 bases from V and 6 bases from J; bases unmatched to any gene: 8. The CDR3 consists of 16 residues. CDR1 is SGHTA and CDR2 is FQGNSA in the germline V gene. This chain's CDR3 is CASSLSVAGGPKTQYF. The CDR3 DNA reads TGTGCCAGCAGCTTATCGGTAGCGGGAGGGCCGAAGACCCAGTACTTC.

The gene calls are TRBV23-1 and TRBJ2-5; tentatively, D is TRBD1 or TRBD2 (5 bases each). TRBV23-1 is designated an ORF whose function remains uncertain. Deletions cut 4 bases from V and 2 bases from J, with 14 bases between. The CDR3 runs to 15 residues. As DNA, the CDR3 is TGCGCCAGCAGTCTCCCCGCTGGGGGTCAAGAGACCCAGTACTTC. It yields the protein CASSLPAGGQETQYF.

The chain links TRBV13 to TRBJ1-5; the D is unclear. This CDR3 has 14 amino acids. CDR1 and CDR2 (germline): PRHDT, FYEKMQ (reference sequence). V was trimmed by 0 bases and J by 3 bases, leaving 6 bases between them. CDR3 in DNA: TGTGCCAGCAGCTTAGGCCGGGTCAATCAGCCCCAGCATTTT. Translated: CASSLGRVNQPQHF. The variable domain in full, with the rest retrieved from reference TRBV13 and TRBJ1-5, is AAGVIQSPRHLIKEKRETATLKCYPIPRHDTVYWYQQGPGQDPQFLISFYEKMQSDKGSIPDRFSAQQFSDYHSELNMSSLELGDSALYFCASSLGRVNQPQHFGDGTRLSIL.

This clone has only one observation. The V and J genes are TRBV6-5 and TRBJ1-1; 9 bases line up with TRBD1. This CDR3 has 14 residues. After removal of 5 bases from V and 7 bases from J, the junction contained 8 bases not matched to a gene. Per germline, CDR1 MNHEY and CDR2 SVGAGI. DNA of the CDR3: TGTGCCAGCAGTACCCTGGGACAGGGTCTTGAAGCTTTCTTT. It encodes CASSTLGQGLEAFF.

This clone has at least ten counts. The chain is built from TRBV5-6 and TRBJ2-7; D is undetermined. Trimming pared 3 bases from V and 1 base from J, leaving 8 bases between. Germline-derived CDR1 and CDR2 are SGHDT and YYEEEE. The CDR3 is made up of 13 amino acids. The CDR3 DNA sequence: TGTGCCAGCAGCTATCACGGGTCCTACGAGCAGTACTTC. It codes for CASSYHGSYEQYF.

This clone has only one observation. This rearrangement joins TRBV18 to TRBJ2-5; D is perhaps TRBD2 (6 bases). V lost 3 bases and J 9 bases, leaving 17 bases between the germline ends. Germline V gene sequence: CDR1 KGHSH, CDR2 LQKENI. The CDR3 length is 14 residues. The CDR3 DNA reads TGTGCCAGCTCACCTTCCGGGACTGCCCAAGCCCAGTACTTC. The encoded protein is CASSPSGTAQAQYF.

This clone has just a few counts. J is TRBJ2-1 and V is TRBV13; D perhaps matches TRBD2 (6 bases). The germline CDR1 and CDR2 sequences are PRHDT and FYEKMQ (reference sequence). This CDR3 spans 16 amino acids. V lost 5 bases and J lost 0, with 14 bases in between. The chain's CDR3 is CASSVRRASSYNEQFF. CDR3 sequence (DNA): TGTGCCAGCAGCGTCCGGAGGGCCAGCTCCTACAATGAGCAGTTCTTC. The variable domain in full, completed from reference TRBV13 and TRBJ2-1, reads AAGVIQSPRHLIKEKRETATLKCYPIPRHDTVYWYQQGPGQDPQFLISFYEKMQSDKGSIPDRFSAQQFSDYHSELNMSSLELGDSALYFCASSVRRASSYNEQFFGPGTRLTVL.

The chain has TRBV7-2 and TRBJ2-5; D gene uncertain. The last part of the DNA fits TRBJ2-7 better; the J call may be wrong. The CDR3 consists of 16 residues. CDR1 SGHTA and CDR2 FQGNSA come from the germline V gene. Written as DNA, the CDR3 is TGTGCCAGCAGCTTAGGGATCCTTTTTAGCTCCTACGAGCAGTACTTC. This encodes CASSLGILFSSYEQYF.

V is TRBV18 and J is TRBJ2-7; TRBD1 is a possible D gene (5 bases). Per the germline V gene, CDR1 is KGHSH and CDR2 is LQKENI. Trimming shortened V by 3 bases and J by 1 base, and 13 bases separated the two germline ends. The CDR3 has 15 residues. DNA of the CDR3: TGTGCCAGCTCACCCCTCCAGGACATGTCCTACGAGCAGTACTTC. The encoded protein is CASSPLQDMSYEQYF.

The V call is TRBV29-1, the J call TRBJ2-7; 7 nucleotides agree with TRBD2. Germline trimming cut 6 bases from V and 2 bases from J; bases unmatched to any gene: 10. The CDR3 loop spans 14 amino acids. Germline CDR1 reads SQVTM; CDR2 reads ANQGSEA. This CDR3 reads CSVRRASGAYEQYF. CDR3 in DNA: TGCAGCGTCCGGCGGGCTAGCGGAGCCTACGAGCAGTACTTC.

The gene calls are TRBV9 and TRBJ2-3; 7 bases are a match to TRBD1. CDR1 is SGDLS and CDR2 is YYNGEE in the germline V gene. The CDR3 is 14 amino acids. The V gene end was trimmed by 3 bases and the J gene end by 7 bases; junction bases not matched to a gene: 8. CDR3 sequence: CASSGDSPPYTQYF. For the CDR3, the DNA is TGTGCCAGCAGCGGGGACAGTCCCCCCTATACGCAGTATTTT.